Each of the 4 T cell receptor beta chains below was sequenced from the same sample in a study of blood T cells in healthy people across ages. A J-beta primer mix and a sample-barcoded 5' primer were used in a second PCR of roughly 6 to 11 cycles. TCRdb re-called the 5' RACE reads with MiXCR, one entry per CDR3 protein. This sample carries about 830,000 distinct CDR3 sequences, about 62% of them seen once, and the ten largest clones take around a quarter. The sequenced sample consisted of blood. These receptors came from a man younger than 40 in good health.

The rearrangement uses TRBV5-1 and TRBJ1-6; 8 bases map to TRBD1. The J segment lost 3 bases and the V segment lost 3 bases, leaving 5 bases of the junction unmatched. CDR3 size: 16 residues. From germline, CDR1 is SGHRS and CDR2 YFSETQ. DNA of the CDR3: TGCGCCAGCAGCTCTGGGACAGGAAACTATAATTCACCCCTCCACTTT. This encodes CASSSGTGNYNSPLHF.

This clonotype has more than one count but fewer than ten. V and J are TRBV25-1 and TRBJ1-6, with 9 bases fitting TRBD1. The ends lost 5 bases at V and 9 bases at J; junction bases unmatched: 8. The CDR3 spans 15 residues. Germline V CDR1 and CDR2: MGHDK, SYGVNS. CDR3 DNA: TGTGCCAGCAGTAATAGGGACAGGGAACTTTCACCCCTCCACTTT. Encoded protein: CASSNRDRELSPLHF.

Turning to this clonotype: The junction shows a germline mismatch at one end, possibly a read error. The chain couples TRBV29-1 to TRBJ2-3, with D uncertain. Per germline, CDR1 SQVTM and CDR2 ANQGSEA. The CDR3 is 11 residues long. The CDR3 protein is CSVPKGDAQYF. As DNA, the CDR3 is TGCAGCGTCCCAAAAGGAGATGCGCAGTATTTT.

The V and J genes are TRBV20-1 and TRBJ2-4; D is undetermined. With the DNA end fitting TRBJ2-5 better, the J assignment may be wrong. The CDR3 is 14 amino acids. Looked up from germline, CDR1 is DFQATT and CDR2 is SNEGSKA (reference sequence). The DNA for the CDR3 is TGCAGTGCTAGAGATCTGGGATTCCAAGAGACCCAGTACTTC. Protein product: CSARDLGFQETQYF.